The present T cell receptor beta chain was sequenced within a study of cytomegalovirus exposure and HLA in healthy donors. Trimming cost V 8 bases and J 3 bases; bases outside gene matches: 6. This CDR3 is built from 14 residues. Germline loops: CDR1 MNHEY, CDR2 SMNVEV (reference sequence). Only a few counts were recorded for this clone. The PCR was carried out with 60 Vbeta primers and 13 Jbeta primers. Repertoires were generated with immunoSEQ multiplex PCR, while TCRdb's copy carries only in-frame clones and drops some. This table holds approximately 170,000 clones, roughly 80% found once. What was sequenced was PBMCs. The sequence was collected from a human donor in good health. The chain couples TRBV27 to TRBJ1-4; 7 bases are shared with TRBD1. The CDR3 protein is CASGKTGSNEKLFF. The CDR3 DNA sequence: TGTGCCAGCGGGAAGACAGGGTCTAATGAAAAACTGTTTTTT.